This T cell receptor (beta chain) was sequenced for a study of blood T cell repertoires in COVID-19. Sequenced by immunoSEQ multiplex PCR; TCRdb stores in-frame clones only, minus some. The sample has roughly 260,000 clones, 83% seen once; the top ten hold approximately 4%. Categorization into cohorts depended on clinical history that participants reported. A COVID-19 case had been met by exposed participants during the 2 weeks before study entry. CDR3 length: 15 amino acids. V trimming: 5 bases; J trimming: 4 bases; junction bases outside the gene matches: 7. Germline V CDR1 and CDR2: SEHNR, FQNEAQ (reference sequence).

This TCR derives from a woman aged 40 to 50 who had been exposed to COVID-19. Sequenced material: PBMCs or T cells enriched from blood (not recorded which). The chain joins TRBV7-9 to TRBJ1-1; 10 positions agree with TRBD1. The CDR3 sequence: CASSPSGTGVTEAFF. CDR3 sequence (DNA): TGTGCCAGCAGCCCGTCTGGGACAGGGGTCACTGAAGCTTTCTTT. Variable domain in full (rest from reference TRBV7-9 and TRBJ1-1): DTGVSQNPRHKITKRGQNVTFRCDPISEHNRLYWYRQTLGQGPEFLTYFQNEAQLEKSRLLSDRFSAERPKGSFSTLEIQRTEQGDSAMYLCASSPSGTGVTEAFFGQGTRLTVV.